The sequence of this TCR beta chain was determined in a study of OX40 agonist ivuxolimab in advanced cancers. Across the whole study: Patients were given ivuxolimab, an antibody that agonizes OX40 (CD134). Patients undergoing dose escalation presented with hepatocellular carcinoma, melanoma, renal cell or head and neck cancer.

Trimming took 2 bases from V and 7 from J, leaving 8 bases between them. Germline values: CDR1 SGHTA, CDR2 FQGNSA. The CDR3 extends over 13 amino acids. Sampling times: baseline, cycle 4 day 1, cycle 7 day 1. Only in-frame clones appear in the TCRdb table, and some are missing; sequencing was by immunoSEQ multiplex PCR. The sample contains approximately 62,000 clones, 70% to 90% of which appear only once. The rearrangement uses TRBV7-2 and TRBJ2-2; D is unclear. The receptor comes from an adult with an advanced solid tumor such as melanoma, head and neck, liver or kidney cancer. This material consisted of CD4+ or CD8+ T cells sorted from blood, taken in a trial of the OX40 agonist ivuxolimab. The CDR3 DNA sequence: TGTGCCAGCAGCTTATTATCGGGCGGGGAGCTGTTTTTT. It codes for CASSLLSGGELFF.